The present T cell receptor (beta chain) was sequenced within a study of T cell responses to AZD1222 COVID-19 vaccine. Study results and caveats: Regions left unmutated in variants are reportedly the target of nearly half of spike-specific TCRs. Donors, mostly white British, included more females; clonal diversity was possibly underestimated. Only 5 or 6 individuals given AZD1222 were seropositive at baseline. Across the whole spike, CD4 TCRs peaked at regions 160-218 and 743-854.

Clones were sequenced by immunoSEQ multiplex PCR, and TCRdb holds only the in-frame ones, with some missing. The sample consists of more than 20,000 clones, roughly 84% of them appearing once. This clone was detected only a few times. Its antigen is not known. In germline, CDR1 is LGHDT, CDR2 YNNKEL (reference sequence). Unmatched junction bases numbered 5, after V lost 4 bases and J lost 4 bases. The CDR3 spans 14 residues. This TCR derives from an adult who received the AZD1222 COVID-19 vaccine. Sequencing used peripheral blood, obtained 28 days after the second AZD1222 dose. The rearrangement links TRBV3-1 (or the pseudogene TRBV3-2) to TRBJ1-2, with 8 bases lining up with TRBD1. The CDR3, as DNA: TGTGCCAGCAGCCTCGGACAGGGTGGCTATGGCTACACCTTC. This sequence encodes CASSLGQGGYGYTF.